A single sample gave rise to the 17 T cell receptor beta chains below, sequenced in a study of T cells in Graves' hyperthyroidism and ophthalmopathy. Amplification of TCR beta CDR3 regions used RNA as the template. The HTBI primer set was used in a first-round RT-PCR of the TCR CDR3. MiXCR, applied by TCRdb to the multiplex PCR reads, yields one record per CDR3 protein. The sample contains about 560,000 distinct CDR3 sequences, less than 15% of which appear only once. The sample comprised blood. These receptors originate from a woman between 35 and 50 years old with Graves' hyperthyroidism.

This clonotype was recorded many times. The J gene is TRBJ2-1, the V gene TRBV14, with D uncertain. Germline V gene data show CDR1 as SGHDN and CDR2 as FVKESK. V was shortened by 0 bases and J by 8 bases, with 11 bases between the two germline ends. The CDR3 is made up of 14 amino acids. CDR3 residues: CASSQELLSYEQFF. DNA of the CDR3: TGTGCCAGCAGCCAAGAACTCCTGAGCTATGAGCAGTTCTTC.

This clonotype was seen ten or more times. The V and J genes are TRBV2 and TRBJ2-1; no clear D gene. Germline CDR1 SNHLY, CDR2 FYNNEI. This CDR3 has 13 residues. V lost 4 bases to trimming and J lost 8 bases, with 12 bases between them. CDR3 in amino acids: CASSVNSKDEQFF. In DNA form, the CDR3 reads TGTGCCAGCAGTGTAAATAGTAAGGATGAGCAGTTCTTC.

There are a few counts of this clonotype. The rearrangement links TRBV6-2 or TRBV6-3 to TRBJ1-1, with a possible D match to TRBD1 (5 bases). There are 11 residues in the CDR3. The V gene's germline CDR1 is MNHEY and CDR2 SVGEGT. The germline V and J ends were trimmed by 7 bases and 4 bases, with 7 bases remaining between them. The CDR3 DNA is TGTGCCAGCACAGGGATCACTGAAGCTTTCTTT. Translation gives CASTGITEAFF.

In its sample, this clonotype was seen many times. V usage is TRBV28 and J usage is TRBJ2-7; the D gene is possibly TRBD2 (5 bases). The length of the CDR3 is 12 residues. V gave up 5 bases and J gave up 8 bases, with 13 bases separating them. Germline values: CDR1 MDHEN, CDR2 SYDVKM. Here the CDR3 DNA reads TGTGCCAGCAGTCCTTGGAGCGGCCAGCAGTACTTC. Protein product: CASSPWSGQQYF.

This clonotype was seen a handful of times. The chain is built from TRBV9 and TRBJ2-2; 10 nucleotides agree with TRBD2. The CDR3 sequence is 16 residues long. V was clipped by 0 bases and J by 6 bases; unmatched bases: 5. From germline, CDR1 is SGDLS and CDR2 YYNGEE. CDR3 DNA: TGTGCCAGCAGCGTAGACCCAGCGGGAGGGGCCGGGGAGCTGTTTTTT. Its protein product is CASSVDPAGGAGELFF.

Ten or more counts support this clonotype. The J gene is TRBJ2-7, the V gene TRBV5-1; the match to TRBD1 covers 9 bases. Germline V gives CDR1 SGHRS, CDR2 YFSETQ. Trimming at V came to 7 bases and at J to 2 bases, leaving 4 bases not matched to a gene. The CDR3 contains 13 residues. The CDR3, as DNA: TGCGCCAGCCGGGACAGGGTCCCCTACGAGCAGTACTTC. This sequence encodes CASRDRVPYEQYF.

This clonotype was seen repeatedly, ten times or more. The rearrangement links TRBV27 to TRBJ2-2; 15 bases align to TRBD2. This CDR3 region has 16 residues. The V segment lost 2 bases and the J segment 9 bases; nucleotides outside the gene matches: 4. Germline V gene lookup returns CDR1 MNHEY and CDR2 SMNVEV (reference sequence). CDR3 protein: CASSLGLAGGRWELFF. The CDR3 DNA is TGTGCCAGCAGTTTAGGACTAGCGGGAGGGCGATGGGAGCTGTTTTTT.

This clonotype has at least ten counts. The chain links TRBV7-3 to TRBJ2-1, with 9 bases matching TRBD1. This CDR3 region has 15 residues. J was trimmed by 5 bases and V by 4 bases; bases with no gene match: 6. Germline V lookup: CDR1 SGHTA, CDR2 FQGTGA. In DNA, the CDR3 is TGTGCCAGCAGCTCCGGGACAGGGTCCCACAATGAGCAGTTCTTC. Residues: CASSSGTGSHNEQFF.

This clonotype was detected ten times or more. This CDR3 is CSASPGDRVGEQYF. In DNA, the CDR3 is TGCAGTGCTAGCCCCGGAGACAGGGTCGGGGAGCAGTACTTC. The chain has TRBV20-1 and TRBJ2-7; the match to TRBD1 covers 7 bases. CDR1 DFQATT and CDR2 SNEGSKA come from the germline V gene (reference sequence). V lost 3 bases, J lost 7 bases, and 12 bases stayed unmatched. The CDR3 runs to 14 residues.

This clonotype was picked up many times. The chain couples TRBV29-1 to TRBJ2-5; D not certain. The V gene lost 7 bases and the J gene lost 5 bases, with 11 bases spanning the gap. In germline, CDR1 is SQVTM, CDR2 ANQGSEA. The CDR3 totals 11 residues. CDR3 nucleotide sequence: TGCAGCGCGAGTGAAGGGGAGACCCAGTACTTC. Its translation is CSASEGETQYF.

The J gene is TRBJ2-1, the V gene TRBV7-2; D call uncertain. The CDR3 totals 14 residues. Looked up from germline, CDR1 is SGHTA and CDR2 is FQGNSA. V was clipped by 4 bases and J by 6 bases, with 13 bases between them. CDR3: CASSSFGATNEQFF. CDR3 sequence (DNA): TGTGCCAGCAGCTCCTTCGGCGCGACCAATGAGCAGTTCTTC. Full variable domain (outside the CDR3, taken from reference TRBV7-2 and TRBJ2-1): GAGVSQSPSNKVTEKGKDVELRCDPISGHTALYWYRQSLGQGLEFLIYFQGNSAPDKSGLPSDRFSAERTGGSVSTLTIQRTQQEDSAVYLCASSSFGATNEQFFGPGTRLTVL.

There are many counts of this clonotype. The chain employs TRBV15 and TRBJ2-3; a weak D match, TRBD1 (5 bases). The length of the CDR3 is 15 residues. V lost 3 bases and J lost 3, with 13 bases in between. In germline, CDR1 is LNHNV, CDR2 YYDKDF (reference sequence). DNA for the CDR3: TGTGCCACCAGCAGTCTGGCGGCAGGGACAGATACGCAGTATTTT. Translated: CATSSLAAGTDTQYF.

The chain employs TRBV10-3 and TRBJ1-2, with D possibly matching TRBD1 (6 bases). The CDR3 is 17 residues long. V dropped 0 bases and J dropped 3 bases, with 17 bases sitting between them. Germline V lookup: CDR1 ENHRY, CDR2 SYGVKD. The CDR3 DNA sequence: TGTGCCATCAGTGAGTCGATTCTGGGGGCGCGGGACTATGGCTACACCTTC. It translates to CAISESILGARDYGYTF.

On this clonotype: This may stem from a read error, because a much larger clone lies one nucleotide away. V usage is TRBV10-2 and J usage is TRBJ2-5, with D hard to call. V was trimmed by 4 bases and J by 5 bases, leaving 11 bases between them. This CDR3 region has 13 residues. Looked up from germline, CDR1 is WSHSY and CDR2 is SAAADI. The CDR3 region has the DNA TGCGCCAGCAGTGCGTGGGTCGCGGAGACCCAGTACTTC. Its protein product is CASSAWVAETQYF.

There are many counts of this clonotype. V usage is TRBV20-1 and J usage is TRBJ1-1; maybe TRBD1 (5 bases). Germline CDR1 and CDR2: DFQATT and SNEGSKA (reference sequence). This CDR3 is 14 amino acids long. V lost 5 bases and J lost 1, with 14 bases in between. The CDR3 DNA follows: TGCAGTGCTCTCGCGGGGGTTTCGAACACTGAAGCTTTCTTT. The encoded protein is CSALAGVSNTEAFF.

This clonotype came up many times. This chain joins TRBV20-1 and TRBJ2-7; TRBD1 aligns across 9 bases. With V trimmed by 2 bases and J by 5 bases, 7 bases remained unmatched. This CDR3 has 14 residues. Germline lookup yields CDR1 DFQATT and CDR2 SNEGSKA (reference sequence). Here the CDR3 reads CSARILDRGHEQYF. The DNA for the CDR3 is TGCAGTGCTAGAATCCTGGACAGGGGTCACGAGCAGTACTTC.

The chain joins TRBV2 to TRBJ1-6, with a weak D call TRBD1 (5 bases). With 5 bases removed from V and 9 bases from J, the gap between germline ends came to 17 bases. Germline V gene lookup returns CDR1 SNHLY and CDR2 FYNNEI. There are 15 residues in the CDR3. CDR3 sequence: CASSPIYRDPSPLHF. In DNA, the CDR3 is TGTGCCAGCAGTCCTATTTACCGGGACCCTTCACCCCTCCACTTT.